This paragraph covers one T cell receptor beta chain sequence. Its antigen remains unknown. Subjects with ophthalmopathy showed a Clinical Activity Score no lower than 3, a NOSPECS grade no lower than 4, and a duration shorter than 3 months. It was around 10 ml of fresh peripheral blood that supplied the PBMCs. The trim removed 5 bases at V and 7 bases at J, leaving 17 bases unmatched. Germline V CDR1 and CDR2: SGHVS, FNYEAQ. The CDR3 loop spans 17 amino acids. The sample comes from a study of T cells in Graves' hyperthyroidism and ophthalmopathy. Regarding the study as a whole: Among thyroid clonotypes expanded above 0.001, most also appeared in blood. Stable hyperthyroidism and ophthalmopathy were separated using 13 V-J signatures.

Amplification yielded TCR beta CDR3 regions, with RNA transcripts as the source. The HTBI primer set was used in a first-round RT-PCR of the TCR CDR3. In TCRdb, the multiplex PCR reads were re-called with MiXCR into one record per CDR3 protein. The sample contains approximately 400,000 distinct CDR3 sequences, approximately 15% of which appear only once. The clonotype originates from a woman in her twenties or thirties with Graves' ophthalmopathy. The sequencing input was blood. The chain joins TRBV7-6 to TRBJ1-1; TRBD1 matches 9 bases. This chain's CDR3 is CASSPTGGQVVFGEAFF. Written as DNA, the CDR3 is TGTGCCAGCAGCCCAACAGGGGGCCAGGTTGTCTTTGGTGAAGCTTTCTTT.